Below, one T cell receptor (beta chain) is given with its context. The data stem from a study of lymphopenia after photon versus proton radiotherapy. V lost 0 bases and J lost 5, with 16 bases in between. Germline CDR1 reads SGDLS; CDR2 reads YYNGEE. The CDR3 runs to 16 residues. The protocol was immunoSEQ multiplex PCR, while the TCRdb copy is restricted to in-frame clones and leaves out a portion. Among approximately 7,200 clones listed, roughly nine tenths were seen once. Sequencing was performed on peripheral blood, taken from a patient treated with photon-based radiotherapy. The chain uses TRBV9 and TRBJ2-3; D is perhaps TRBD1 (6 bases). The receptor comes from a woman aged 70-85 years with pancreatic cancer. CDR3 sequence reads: CASSVGSGADRDTQYF. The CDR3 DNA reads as TGTGCCAGCAGCGTAGGGTCAGGGGCGGATAGAGATACGCAGTATTTT.